Listed below are T cell receptor beta chains from one sample, sequenced in a study of blood T cell repertoires in COVID-19. Some clones are missing from TCRdb's copy, which holds only in-frame ones; the method was immunoSEQ multiplex PCR. The sample holds tens of thousands of clones; about 83% are singletons and the top ten take roughly 15%. The sample consisted of peripheral blood. Every receptor here comes from a woman aged 70-85 years with acute or convalescent COVID-19. The CDR3 runs from the conserved cysteine through the conserved F or W. Each record gives: clone size, J gene, V gene, D gene, CDR3 protein, CDR3 DNA. D genes are given only for firm matches. Not every row has a clone size; where given, it reads once, few, many or a size class.

NA	TRBJ1-2	TRBV4-1	NA	CASSHPDRLYGYTF	TGCGCCAGCAGCCACCCAGACAGGCTCTATGGCTACACCTTC
NA	TRBJ2-3	TRBV3-1/TRBV3-2	TRBD2	CASSQDSSGSTDTQYF	TGTGCCAGCAGCCAAGATTCTAGCGGAAGCACAGATACGCAGTATTTT
NA	TRBJ2-2	TRBV24-1	TRBD2	CATSLRGEGNTGELFF	TGTGCCACCTCCCTTCGGGGGGAAGGGAACACCGGGGAGCTGTTTTTT
NA	TRBJ2-3	TRBV19	NA	CASRRGGADTQYF	TGTGCCAGTAGAAGGGGGGGAGCAGATACGCAGTATTTT
NA	TRBJ1-4	TRBV13	TRBD1	CASSGHRGQDEKLFF	TGTGCCAGCAGCGGGCACAGGGGGCAAGATGAAAAACTGTTTTTT
NA	TRBJ2-5	TRBV6-1	TRBD1	CASSEKFRGPETQYF	TGTGCCAGCAGTGAAAAATTTAGGGGGCCAGAGACCCAGTACTTC
NA	TRBJ1-2	TRBV7-2	NA	CASSLAPTGGYTF	TGTGCCAGCAGCTTAGCGCCGACTGGCGGCTACACCTTC
NA	TRBJ2-1	TRBV3-1/TRBV3-2	TRBD2	CASSRLAGGYNEQFF	TGTGCCAGCAGCCGACTAGCGGGAGGGTACAATGAGCAGTTCTTC
once	TRBJ2-1	TRBV7-2	TRBD2	CASSLDGGGFGNEQFF	TGTGCCAGCAGCTTAGACGGGGGGGGCTTTGGCAATGAGCAGTTCTTC
NA	TRBJ1-2	TRBV5-4	NA	CASSLIQGNYGYTF	TGTGCCAGCAGCTTGATTCAGGGGAACTATGGCTACACCTTC
NA	TRBJ2-5	TRBV6-5	NA	CASSYSRASAEETQYF	TGTGCCAGCAGTTACTCGAGGGCTAGCGCAGAAGAGACCCAGTACTTC
NA	TRBJ1-1	TRBV29-1	TRBD1	CSVNHRGQGVTEAFF	TGCAGCGTGAACCACCGGGGACAGGGGGTTACTGAAGCTTTCTTT
NA	TRBJ2-2	TRBV11-2	TRBD2	CASSTSITAGRGYTGELFF	TGTGCCAGCAGCACTTCCATCACCGCCGGGCGGGGGTACACCGGGGAGCTGTTTTTT